This T cell receptor beta chain is from a study of T cell changes during pregnancy in multiple sclerosis. Profiled with immunoSEQ multiplex PCR; TCRdb holds only in-frame clones, not every one. Among under 70,000 clones listed, roughly nine tenths were seen once. CDR1 and CDR2 from the germline V gene are SGHVS and FQNEAQ. The CDR3 has 15 amino acids. Trimming stripped 1 base from V and 5 bases from J, with 11 bases between. The chain employs TRBV7-8 and TRBJ1-4; D remains unclear. The TCR was taken from a female donor in good health, enrolled as a control in a pregnancy study. The sample was CD4+ T cells from peripheral blood mononuclear cells, taken after pregnancy. Here the CDR3 DNA reads TGTGCCAGCAGCTTAGGAGGCCGCAAAAATGAAAAACTGTTTTTT. Its protein is CASSLGGRKNEKLFF.